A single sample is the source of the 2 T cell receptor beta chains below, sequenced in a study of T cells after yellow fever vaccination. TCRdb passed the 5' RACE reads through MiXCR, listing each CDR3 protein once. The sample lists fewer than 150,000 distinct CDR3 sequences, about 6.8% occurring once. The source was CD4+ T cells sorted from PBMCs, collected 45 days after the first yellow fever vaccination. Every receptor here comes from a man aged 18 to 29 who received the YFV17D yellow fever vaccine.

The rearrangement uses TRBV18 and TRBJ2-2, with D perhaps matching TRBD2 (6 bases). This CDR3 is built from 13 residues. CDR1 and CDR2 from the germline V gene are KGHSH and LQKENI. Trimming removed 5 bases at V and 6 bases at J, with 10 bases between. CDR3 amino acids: CASSVTSSGELFF. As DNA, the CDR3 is TGTGCCAGCTCAGTCACTAGCTCCGGGGAGCTGTTTTTT.

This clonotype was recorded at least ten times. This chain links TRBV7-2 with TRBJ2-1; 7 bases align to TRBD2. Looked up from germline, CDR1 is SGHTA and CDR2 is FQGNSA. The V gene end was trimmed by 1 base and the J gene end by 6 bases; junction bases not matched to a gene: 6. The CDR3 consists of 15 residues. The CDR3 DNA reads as TGTGCCAGCAGCTTAGGTAGGGCTAGCGGCAATGAGCAGTTCTTC. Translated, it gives CASSLGRASGNEQFF.